This record concerns one T cell receptor (beta chain) sequence. The germline gives CDR1 MNHEY, CDR2 SVGEGT. V was shortened by 2 bases and J by 3 bases, with 7 bases between the two germline ends. The CDR3 covers 13 residues. In TCRdb, the reads were re-called with MiXCR into one record per CDR3 protein. Found here are hundreds of thousands of distinct CDR3 sequences, 20% to 25% of them singletons; the top ten hold 7.5% to 9%. The source of the sample is a study of T cell repertoires in cytomegalovirus infection. As for the study in general: It can be stated that public TCR beta signatures indicated CMV infection as well as a matching HLA type.

Source material: CD8+ T cells from PBMCs. This TCR was sampled from a human donor in good health (CMV status not recorded). Some clones in this sample may be carry-over from other donors' samples. The chain is built from TRBV6-2 or TRBV6-3 and TRBJ1-2; D gene uncertain. The CDR3 spells CASSYEVYYGYTF. The CDR3 bases are TGTGCCAGCAGTTACGAGGTCTACTATGGCTACACCTTC.